The source of this TCR beta chain is a study of shared clonotypes between healthy human individuals. Overall study findings and caveats: As a rule, naive subsets had a larger estimated richness than memory subsets. Non-shared clonotypes showed lower generation probabilities than clonotypes common to all four donors.

In its sample, this clone was seen once. What it recognizes is unknown. CD45RO-negative CD8 cells positively selected for CCR7 made up the naive population, which excluded terminally differentiated effector memory CD45RA+ cells. All participating donors were Caucasian adults from Nashville, Tennessee. Germline V gives CDR1 SGHAT, CDR2 FQNNGV. V shed 3 bases and J 0 bases; nucleotides not matched to a gene: 5. The CDR3 consists of 15 residues. How the authors handled the data: Junction-only sequences without quality scores came from ImmunoSEQ, so filtering differed. Assay: immunoSEQ multiplex PCR; the TCRdb copy retains only in-frame clones and omits some. That table supplies the V and J calls and clone size; D and trimming were determined from the DNA. The table has around 1.9 million clones, roughly 93% seen once.

Input material: naive CD8+ T cells from PBMCs. The V call is TRBV11-2, the J call TRBJ2-7; 7 positions match TRBD1. This receptor was obtained from a man aged 18-30 years in good health. Some clones in this sample may be carry-over from other donors' samples. The DNA for the CDR3 is TGTGCCAGCAGCTTTAACAGGGGAATCTCCTACGAGCAGTACTTC. Translated: CASSFNRGISYEQYF.